This TCR beta chain was documented in a study of blood T cell repertoires in COVID-19. Overall study context: COVID-19 samples, acute and convalescent, were from the United States, Italy and Spain. Nucleic acid was either cDNA or gDNA, and it came from T cells, B-cell-depleted T cells, or PBMCs.

The CDR3 covers 12 residues. With 4 bases removed from V and 6 bases from J, the gap between germline ends came to 7 bases. Germline V gives CDR1 MNHEY, CDR2 SVGAGI. Recruited during active infection, patients (from Seattle) were subsequently followed longitudinally. As originally analysed: Nucleated cell counts were estimated from reference gene primer amplification. TCRdb keeps only in-frame clones here, not all; method: immunoSEQ multiplex PCR. Clonal size and the V and J genes are those of that table, whereas D and trimming came from the DNA. Here the sample spans some 290,000 clones, 90% being singletons.

The genes are TRBV6-5 and TRBJ2-1; no clear D. The sequence was collected from a woman in her twenties or thirties with COVID-19, enrolled during active disease. Sequenced input: peripheral blood. In DNA, the CDR3 is TGTGCCAGCAGTTCCGTTCCCAATGAGCAGTTCTTC. It translates to CASSSVPNEQFF.